Listed below are T cell receptor beta chains from one sample, sequenced in a study of T cells in Graves' hyperthyroidism and ophthalmopathy. TCRdb reanalysed the multiplex PCR reads using MiXCR and keeps one entry per CDR3 protein. This sample has hundreds of thousands of distinct CDR3 sequences; approximately 44% occur once, and the top ten carry 8.2%. The sample was peripheral blood or thyroid tissue (not recorded which). The source is a young woman with Graves' hyperthyroidism. Both conserved end residues are part of each CDR3. D genes are given only for firm matches. Clone size is shown for a subset of rows, as once, few, many or a class of expanded clone.

j_call | v_call | cdr3_length | d_call | clone_size | cdr3_nt | cdr3_aa
TRBJ2-3 | TRBV24-1 | 16 | TRBD1 | many | TGTGCCACCAGTGAGGAACAGGGGGCGCCCACAGATACGCAGTATTTT | CATSEEQGAPTDTQYF
TRBJ2-7 | TRBV7-8 | 19 | TRBD2 | - | TGTGCCAGCAGCCAAGATCGGGGTCGACTAGCGGGTCCGATCTACGAGCAGTACTTC | CASSQDRGRLAGPIYEQYF
TRBJ2-7 | TRBV20-1 | 15 | TRBD1 | few | TGCAGTGCTAGAGATCGGGACAGGGTCTCATACGAGCAGTACTTC | CSARDRDRVSYEQYF
TRBJ1-1 | TRBV20-1 | 14 | TRBD1 | - | TGCAGTTCTAGAGGGACAGGGGTCGGCACTGAAGCTTTCTTT | CSSRGTGVGTEAFF
TRBJ1-2 | TRBV10-3 | 15 | - | once | TGTGCCATCAGTGAGCCGAGGAGGCAGGGCTATGGCTACACCTTC | CAISEPRRQGYGYTF
TRBJ1-2 | TRBV7-8 | 19 | - | - | - | CASSFYICSAATDREGYTF
TRBJ2-7 | TRBV2 | 13 | TRBD2 | many | TGTGCCAGCAGGACTAGCGGGATTCGGGAGCAGTACTTC | CASRTSGIREQYF
TRBJ2-5 | TRBV10-3 | 13 | - | many | TGTGCCATCAACCAGGACAGCCAAGAGACCCAGTACTTC | CAINQDSQETQYF
TRBJ2-5 | TRBV10-3 | 15 | TRBD2 | - | TGTGCCATCAGTGACCCGATAGCGGGAGGAGAGACCCAGTACTTC | CAISDPIAGGETQYF
TRBJ1-4 | TRBV29-1 | 13 | - | many | TGCAGCGTTGTGAGGGCCGGAGGTGAAAAACTGTTTTTT | CSVVRAGGEKLFF
TRBJ1-6 | TRBV12-3/TRBV12-4 | 14 | TRBD1 | many | TGTGCCAGCAGTTCGGACAGGAATAATTCACCCCTCCACTTT | CASSSDRNNSPLHF
TRBJ2-5 | TRBV7-9 | 15 | TRBD2 | once | TGTGCCAGCAGCTTAGCAATTAGCGGGACGGAGACCCAGTACTTC | CASSLAISGTETQYF
TRBJ1-1 | TRBV7-9 | 14 | - | - | TGTGCCAGCAGCTTAGGGGACAAGAACACTGAACCTTTCTTT | CASSLGDKNTEPFF
TRBJ2-2 | TRBV6-1 | 14 | TRBD1 | - | TGTGCCAGCAGTACAGGGGGCGACACCGGGGAGCTGTTTTTT | CASSTGGDTGELFF
TRBJ2-7 | TRBV4-2 | 15 | TRBD1 | - | TGTGCCAGCAGCCAAGATCGGACAGGCCCCCTCGAGCAGTACTTC | CASSQDRTGPLEQYF
TRBJ1-1 | TRBV10-3 | 15 | - | - | TGTGCCATCAGTGCTGCCGGGGCCCTGAACACTGAAGCTTTCTTT | CAISAAGALNTEAFF
TRBJ1-2 | TRBV5-1 | 15 | TRBD1 | - | TGCGCCAGCAGCCGTGAGAGGGGGCGAGACTATGGCTACACCTTC | CASSRERGRDYGYTF
TRBJ1-2 | TRBV25-1 | 14 | - | few | TGTGCCAGCCACGAGGGTGGAGGGGGCTATGGCTACACCTTC | CASHEGGGGYGYTF
TRBJ2-7 | TRBV5-4 | 14 | TRBD2 | - | TGTGCCAGCAGCTTGGGACTAGCCCCTAAAGAGCAGTACTTC | CASSLGLAPKEQYF
TRBJ1-5 | TRBV2 | 14 | - | many | TGTGCCAGCAGACTATACGCAGGGAGGCGGCCCCAGCATTTT | CASRLYAGRRPQHF
TRBJ1-1 | TRBV29-1 | 13 | - | - | TGCAGCGTTTTTTGGAATGTCAACACTGAAGCTTTCTTT | CSVFWNVNTEAFF
TRBJ2-5 | TRBV9 | 15 | - | - | TGTGCCAGCAGCCTATACCCGCTTGTTGGGGAGACCCAGTACTTC | CASSLYPLVGETQYF
TRBJ1-6 | TRBV10-3 | 14 | TRBD1 | - | TGTGCCATCAGAACGGCAGGGGGAAATTCACCCCTCCACTTT | CAIRTAGGNSPLHF
TRBJ1-2 | TRBV4-1 | 11 | - | few | TGCGCCAGCAGCCGAACAGACTCCTACACCTTC | CASSRTDSYTF
TRBJ2-5 | TRBV10-3 | 15 | TRBD2 | - | TGTGCCACCAGTGATACAGCGGGAGAGGAGGAGACCCAGTACTTC | CATSDTAGEEETQYF
TRBJ2-7 | TRBV7-6 | 15 | TRBD1 | - | TGTGCCAGCAGCTCAAACGGACAGGGTGGTTACGAGCAGTACTTC | CASSSNGQGGYEQYF
TRBJ2-2 | TRBV15 | 14 | - | - | TGTGCCAGCCTTAGCAGGGTGGCCACCGGGGAGCTGTTTTTT | CASLSRVATGELFF
TRBJ1-3 | TRBV5-1 | 15 | - | few | TGCGCCAGCAGCTCGGGGGAGGCAACTGGAAACACCATATATTTT | CASSSGEATGNTIYF
TRBJ1-2 | TRBV3-1 | 13 | - | - | TGTGCCAGCAGCAAGGACGGATCTTATGGCTACACCTTC | CASSKDGSYGYTF
TRBJ1-2 | TRBV24-1 | 13 | - | many | TGTGCCACCAGTGAGCGACAGGCAGGGGGCTACACCTTC | CATSERQAGGYTF